These 17 T cell receptor beta chains were all obtained from the same sample, sequenced in a study of blood T cells in healthy people across ages. Sample-barcoded 5' priming and a J-beta primer mix drove a second PCR of about 7 to 12 cycles. MiXCR, applied by TCRdb to the 5' RACE reads, yields one record per CDR3 protein. The repertoire holds more than 1 million distinct CDR3 sequences, 40% to 45% seen once, with approximately 20% in the top ten. Sequencing used blood. Receptors originate from a woman aged 60-75 years in good health.

This chain links TRBV4-2 with TRBJ1-4; TRBD1 might be the D (6 bases). The CDR3 is 16 residues long. Deletions cut 0 bases from V and 7 bases from J, with 15 bases between. Germline V gene sequence: CDR1 LGHNA, CDR2 YNFKEQ. This CDR3 is CASSQDGQGWGEKLFF. The CDR3 DNA follows: TGTGCCAGCAGCCAAGATGGGCAGGGGTGGGGTGAAAAACTGTTTTTT.

This rearrangement joins TRBV9 to TRBJ2-7, with 11 bases matching TRBD2. The CDR3 is made up of 13 amino acids. CDR1 is SGDLS, CDR2 YYNGEE, per germline. V dropped 2 bases and J dropped 7; count of bases not matched to a gene: 2. CDR3 bases: TGTGCCAGCAGCGTTGGGACTAGCGGTGAGCAGTACTTC. Its translation is CASSVGTSGEQYF.

On this clonotype: One end of the junction varies from germline; a read error may be responsible. The gene calls are TRBV5-1 and TRBJ2-1; 8 positions agree with TRBD2. CDR1 and CDR2 from the germline V gene are SGHRS and YFSETQ. The CDR3 extends over 17 amino acids. DNA for the CDR3: TGCGCCAGCAGCGCGGTGGGAGTAGCGGGAACCTACAAGGAGCAGTTCTTC. It encodes CASSAVGVAGTYKEQFF.

This clonotype has only a few counts. The gene calls are TRBV5-1 and TRBJ1-2, with D unclear. CDR1 is SGHRS and CDR2 is YFSETQ in the germline V gene. V was trimmed by 6 bases and J by 0 bases, leaving 15 bases between them. This CDR3 is built from 15 residues. The chain's CDR3 is CASTPQGTSNYGYTF. CDR3 bases: TGCGCCAGCACGCCCCAAGGCACTTCTAACTATGGCTACACCTTC.

To note about this clonotype: A much larger clone differs from this one at a single base, so this may be a read error. This chain links TRBV7-3 with TRBJ2-1; no reliable D call. The J call could be wrong; TRBJ2-7 is a better fit for the DNA end. The V gene's germline CDR1 is SGHTA and CDR2 FQGTGA. This CDR3 has 13 residues. The CDR3: CASSVSSYNEQYF. DNA of the CDR3: TGTGCCAGCAGTGTGAGCTCCTACAATGAGCAGTACTTC.

This clonotype was found a few times. The CDR3 loop reads CASSLLISSGTSYNEQFF. The CDR3, as DNA: TGTGCCAGCAGTTTGTTGATCAGTAGCGGGACATCCTACAATGAGCAGTTCTTC. The chain recombines TRBV27 with TRBJ2-1; TRBD2 aligns across 8 bases. The ends lost 3 bases at V and 1 base at J; junction bases unmatched: 11. This CDR3 region has 18 residues. CDR1 is MNHEY and CDR2 is SMNVEV in the germline V gene (reference sequence).

The V call is TRBV29-1, the J call TRBJ1-2, with a weak D call TRBD1 (5 bases). Trimming stripped 5 bases from V and 4 bases from J, with 17 bases between. The length of the CDR3 is 14 residues. Germline CDR1 reads SQVTM; CDR2 reads ANQGSEA. The CDR3 spells CSVRDGRIPYGYTF. DNA for the CDR3: TGCAGCGTTCGGGACGGGAGGATCCCCTATGGCTACACCTTC.

Points on this clonotype: A read error may explain this, as a much larger clone is one base away. This chain connects TRBV29-1 to TRBJ2-6; D is perhaps TRBD2 (5 bases). The CDR3 spans 15 residues. V was cut by 6 bases and J by 1 base, with 13 bases left in between. In germline, CDR1 is SQVTM, CDR2 ANQGSEA. The chain's CDR3 is CSVEDFDSGANVLTF. CDR3 DNA sequence: TGCAGCGTCGAGGACTTCGATTCTGGGGCCAACGTCCTGACTTTC. Based on the CDR3 plus reference TRBV29-1 and TRBJ2-6, the full variable domain is SAVISQKPSRDICQRGTSLTIQCQVDSQVTMMFWYRQQPGQSLTLIATANQGSEATYESGFVIDKFPISRPNLTFSTLTVSNMSPEDSSIYLCSVEDFDSGANVLTFGAGSRLTVL.

V and J are TRBV29-1 and TRBJ2-1; 8 nucleotides align to TRBD1. With 8 bases clipped from V and 9 bases from J, the junction kept 9 bases outside the gene matches. This CDR3 region has 12 residues. Per the germline V gene, CDR1 is SQVTM and CDR2 is ANQGSEA. This CDR3 reads CSTIRGQGEQFF. The CDR3 nucleotides are TGCAGCACCATCAGGGGGCAGGGTGAGCAGTTCTTC.

The table lists this clonotype with a few counts. V usage is TRBV12-3 or TRBV12-4 and J usage is TRBJ2-7, with 8 bases matching TRBD1. The CDR3 extends over 16 amino acids. J was trimmed by 0 bases and V by 7 bases; bases with no gene match: 11. The CDR3 is CASTTSGTGSSYEQYF. CDR3 sequence (DNA): TGTGCCAGCACCACTTCCGGGACAGGAAGCTCCTACGAGCAGTACTTC.

The chain carries TRBV15 and TRBJ2-2; 7 bases align to TRBD1. CDR3 size: 15 residues. Germline CDR1 is LNHNV and CDR2 is YYDKDF (reference sequence). Trimming took 3 bases from V and 6 from J; bases not matched to a gene: 7. CDR3 in DNA: TGTGCCACCAGCAGCAGACAGGGCCACGCCGGGGAGCTGTTTTTT. Protein sequence: CATSSRQGHAGELFF.

This clonotype appeared many times. This chain uses TRBV20-1 with TRBJ1-2; D is unclear. V shed 6 bases and J shed 8 bases, with 19 bases lying between them. CDR1 DFQATT and CDR2 SNEGSKA come from the germline V gene (reference sequence). There are 13 residues in the CDR3. Here the CDR3 reads CSAAPPIPGGYTF. The CDR3 DNA follows: TGCAGTGCGGCCCCCCCCATTCCAGGCGGCTACACCTTC.

This clonotype appeared a few times. The genes are TRBV6-6 and TRBJ2-1, with a weak D call TRBD2 (6 bases). This CDR3 spans 13 amino acids. Per the germline V gene, CDR1 is MNHNY and CDR2 is SVGAGI (reference sequence). Trimming stripped 5 bases from V and 6 bases from J, with 11 bases between. CDR3 sequence reads: CASSARDSNEQFF. CDR3 nucleotides: TGTGCCAGCAGTGCCCGGGACTCCAATGAGCAGTTCTTC.

V and J are TRBV5-1 and TRBJ2-1, with TRBD2 identical over 13 bases. The length of the CDR3 is 16 residues. J gave up 5 bases and V 4 bases, and 6 bases lay outside the gene matches. Germline V gene data show CDR1 as SGHRS and CDR2 as YFSETQ. CDR3 nucleotides: TGCGCCAGCAGCCCTGGGGGGACTAGCGGGGACAATGAGCAGTTCTTC. It encodes CASSPGGTSGDNEQFF.

This clonotype was found a few times. The CDR3 DNA sequence: TGTGCCAGCAGTTTCTTTGACAGGGGTAGCGAGCAGTACTTC. It encodes CASSFFDRGSEQYF. This chain connects TRBV12-3 or TRBV12-4 to TRBJ2-7; 8 positions match TRBD1. After removal of 3 bases from V and 6 bases from J, the junction contained 7 bases not matched to a gene. The CDR3 totals 14 residues.

This CDR3 reads CANNRAATNEKLFF. CDR3 coding DNA: TGCGCCAACAACAGGGCCGCAACTAATGAAAAACTGTTTTTT. The J gene is TRBJ1-4, the V gene TRBV10-1; a possible D gene is TRBD1 (6 bases). With 10 bases removed from V and 0 bases from J, the gap between germline ends came to 12 bases. The CDR3 has 14 amino acids. Per the germline V gene, CDR1 is WNHNN and CDR2 is SYGVQD (reference sequence).

V and J are TRBV7-6 and TRBJ2-1; 10 positions match TRBD1. The V and J ends lost 3 bases and 8 bases, in that order; junction bases with no gene match: 10. This CDR3 spans 16 amino acids. Looked up from germline, CDR1 is SGHVS and CDR2 is FNYEAQ. CDR3 bases: TGTGCCAGCAGCTTGGGCTGGGGGACAGGGGCCCATGAGCAGTTCTTC. Amino acid sequence: CASSLGWGTGAHEQFF.